A selection of T cell receptor beta chains follows, all from one sample in a study of blood T cell repertoires in COVID-19. The protocol was immunoSEQ multiplex PCR, while the TCRdb copy is restricted to in-frame clones and leaves out a portion. This sample has around 300,000 clones; roughly 85% occur once, and the top ten carry approximately 10%. The sample taken for sequencing was peripheral blood. These receptors came from a woman aged 45-60 years who had recovered from COVID-19. CDR3s include the opening cysteine and the closing phenylalanine or tryptophan. A D gene is named only where the DNA matches it firmly. The size entry is marked missing in some rows and otherwise reads once, few, many or a size class.

cdr3_aa cdr3_nt d_call v_call clone_size j_call
CASSQVSSGEETQYF TGTGCCAGCAGCCAAGTCTCTAGCGGGGAAGAGACCCAGTACTTC TRBD2 TRBV7-8 - TRBJ2-5
CASSHRTSGKIADTQYF TGTGCCAGTAGTCATCGGACTAGCGGGAAGATAGCAGATACGCAGTATTTT TRBD2 TRBV19 few TRBJ2-3
CASTPEGRGTDYGYTF TGTGCCAGCACCCCAGAGGGCAGGGGGACGGACTATGGCTACACCTTC TRBD1 TRBV27 - TRBJ1-2
CASLPGTGNTEAFF TGTGCCAGCTTACCAGGGACAGGGAACACTGAAGCTTTCTTT TRBD1 TRBV18 - TRBJ1-1
CASSLVTDLLNTGELFF TGTGCCAGCAGCTTAGTAACCGACTTATTGAACACCGGGGAGCTGTTTTTT - TRBV7-8 - TRBJ2-2
CAWGQGTGELFF TGTGCCTGGGGACAGGGGACCGGGGAGCTGTTTTTT TRBD1 TRBV30 few TRBJ2-2
CASSQEGRYSGANVLTF TGCGCCAGCAGCCAAGAGGGGCGATACTCTGGGGCCAACGTCCTGACTTTC - TRBV4-3 - TRBJ2-6
CVRSLEVSRYAVF TGTGTCAGAAGCTTAGAGGTTAGCAGATACGCAGTATTT - TRBV7-5 - TRBJ2-3
CASSPIGGGANTGELFF TGTGCCAGCAGCCCAATCGGCGGGGGGGCGAACACCGGGGAGCTGTTTTTT TRBD2 TRBV3-1/TRBV3-2 - TRBJ2-2
CASSYSLSGGEAYEQYF TGTGCCAGCAGTTACTCGCTTAGCGGGGGGGAAGCCTACGAGCAGTACTTC TRBD2 TRBV6-2/TRBV6-3 - TRBJ2-7
CASSFFQGGSGRKLFF TGTGCCAGCAGTTTTTTTCAGGGTGGTTCGGGGAGGAAACTGTTTTTT - TRBV27 - TRBJ1-4
CASSPTAGADQPQHF TGTGCCAGCAGCCCAACGGCAGGGGCCGATCAGCCCCAGCATTTT - TRBV7-2 - TRBJ1-5
CASSLPSGGRETQYF TGTGCCAGCAGTTTGCCCTCAGGGGGCCGGGAGACCCAGTACTTC TRBD1 TRBV28 - TRBJ2-5
CASSAQGAGYGYTF TGTGCCAGCAGTGCACAGGGGGCTGGATATGGCTACACCTTC TRBD1 TRBV2 - TRBJ1-2
CATRTSGGASEQFF TGTGCCACCCGGACTAGCGGGGGGGCATCTGAGCAGTTCTTC TRBD2 TRBV28 - TRBJ2-1
CASSSPPGTGGLNTEAFF TGTGCCAGCAGCTCCCCCCCCGGGACAGGGGGCCTGAACACTGAAGCTTTCTTT TRBD1 TRBV7-9 - TRBJ1-1
CATSPPGGSYNEQFF TGTGCCACCAGCCCCCCGGGGGGCTCCTACAATGAGCAGTTCTTC TRBD2 TRBV24-1 - TRBJ2-1